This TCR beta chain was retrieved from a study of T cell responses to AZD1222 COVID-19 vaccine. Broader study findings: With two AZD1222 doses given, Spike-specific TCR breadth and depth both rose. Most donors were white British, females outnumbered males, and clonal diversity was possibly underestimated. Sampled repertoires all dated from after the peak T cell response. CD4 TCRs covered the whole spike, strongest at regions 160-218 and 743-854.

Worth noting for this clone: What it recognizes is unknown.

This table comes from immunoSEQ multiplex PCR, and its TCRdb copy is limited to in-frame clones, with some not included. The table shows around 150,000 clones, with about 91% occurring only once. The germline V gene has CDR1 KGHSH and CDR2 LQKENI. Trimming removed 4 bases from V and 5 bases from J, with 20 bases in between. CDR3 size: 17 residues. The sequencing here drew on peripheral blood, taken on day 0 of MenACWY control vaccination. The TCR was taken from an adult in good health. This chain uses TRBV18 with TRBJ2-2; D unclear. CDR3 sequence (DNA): TGTGCCAGCTCACTAAGAACCGGCCACGTGGGGACCGGGGAGCTGTTTTTT. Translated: CASSLRTGHVGTGELFF.